The clone carrying this TCR beta chain turned up a few times. The antigen is not known. As the method for making TCR beta libraries, quantitative 5'-RACE with molecular barcodes was used. TCRdb re-called the 5' RACE reads through MiXCR, storing one row per CDR3 protein. This sample has fewer than 650,000 distinct CDR3 sequences, with 9.5% to 15% found just once. The entry originates in a study of CD8 T cells in ankylosing spondylitis. Germline-derived CDR1 and CDR2 are DFQATT and SNEGSKA (reference sequence). This CDR3 has 15 residues. V gave up 6 bases and J gave up 5 bases, with 22 bases separating them. Findings of the study overall: There was a TCR beta motif, made of several highly homologous variants, that appeared characteristic of ankylosing spondylitis blood. Several of the motif variants were reported before in synovial fluid and blood from reactive arthritis. A CD8+ phenotype characterized the disease-linked clones, which were relatively rare in peripheral blood.

The clonotype originates from a male donor with ankylosing spondylitis. This rearrangement joins TRBV20-1 to TRBJ2-5, with D possibly matching TRBD2 (5 bases). Material: blood, either unsorted or a sorted T cell fraction (not recorded which). In DNA form, the CDR3 reads TGCAGTGCCTCGTCCGGACTCCCATCGGGTGAGACCCAGTACTTC. Translated: CSASSGLPSGETQYF.